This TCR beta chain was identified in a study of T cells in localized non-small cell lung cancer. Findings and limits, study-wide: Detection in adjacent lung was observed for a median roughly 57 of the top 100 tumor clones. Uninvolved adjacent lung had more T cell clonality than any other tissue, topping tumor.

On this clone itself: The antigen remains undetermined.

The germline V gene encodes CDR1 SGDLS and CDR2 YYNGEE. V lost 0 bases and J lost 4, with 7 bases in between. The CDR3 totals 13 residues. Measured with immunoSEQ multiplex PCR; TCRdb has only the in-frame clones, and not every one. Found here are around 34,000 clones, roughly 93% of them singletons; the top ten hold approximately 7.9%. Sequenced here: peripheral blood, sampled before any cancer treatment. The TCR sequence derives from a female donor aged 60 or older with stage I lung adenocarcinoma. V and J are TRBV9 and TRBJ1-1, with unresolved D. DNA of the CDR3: TGTGCCAGCAGCGTAGTGCCTTTCACTGAAGCTTTCTTT. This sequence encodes CASSVVPFTEAFF.